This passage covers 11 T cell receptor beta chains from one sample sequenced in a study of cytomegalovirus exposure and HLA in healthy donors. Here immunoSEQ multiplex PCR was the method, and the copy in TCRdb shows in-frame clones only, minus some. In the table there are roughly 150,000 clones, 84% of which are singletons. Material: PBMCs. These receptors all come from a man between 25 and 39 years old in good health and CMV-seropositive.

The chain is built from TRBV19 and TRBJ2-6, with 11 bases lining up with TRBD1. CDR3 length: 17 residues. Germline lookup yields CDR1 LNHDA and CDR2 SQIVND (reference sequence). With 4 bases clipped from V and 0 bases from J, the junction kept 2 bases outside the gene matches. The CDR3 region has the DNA TGTGCCAGTAGTACGGGGACAGGGGGCTCTGGGGCCAACGTCCTGACTTTC. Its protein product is CASSTGTGGSGANVLTF.

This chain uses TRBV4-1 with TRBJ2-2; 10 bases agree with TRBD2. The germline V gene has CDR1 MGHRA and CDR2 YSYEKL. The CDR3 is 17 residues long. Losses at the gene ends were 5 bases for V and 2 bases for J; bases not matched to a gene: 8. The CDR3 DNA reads TGCGCCAGCAGCTCCCAGCGGGAGGGCCAAAACACCGGGGAGCTGTTTTTT. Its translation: CASSSQREGQNTGELFF.

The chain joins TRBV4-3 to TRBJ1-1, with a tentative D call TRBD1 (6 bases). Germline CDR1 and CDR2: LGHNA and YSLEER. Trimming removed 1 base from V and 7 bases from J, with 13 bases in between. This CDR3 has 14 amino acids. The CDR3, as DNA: TGCGCCAGCAGCCAAGGACAGGCAAATGGTGAAGCTTTCTTT. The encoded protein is CASSQGQANGEAFF.

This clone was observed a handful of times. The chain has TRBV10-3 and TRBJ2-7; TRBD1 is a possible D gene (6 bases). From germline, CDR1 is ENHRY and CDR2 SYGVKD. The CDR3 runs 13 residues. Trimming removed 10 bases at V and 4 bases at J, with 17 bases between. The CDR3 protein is CATARGQQYEQYF. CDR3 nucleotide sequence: TGTGCCACCGCACGCGGACAGCAATACGAGCAGTACTTC.

This CDR3 reads CASSPRGLAEEQYF. The CDR3 DNA follows: TGTGCCAGCAGCCCCCGGGGACTGGCTGAGGAGCAGTACTTC. This chain links TRBV7-8 with TRBJ2-7, with D perhaps TRBD2 (6 bases). This CDR3 spans 14 amino acids. V was clipped by 5 bases and J by 7 bases, with 18 bases between them. Germline V gene sequence: CDR1 SGHVS, CDR2 FQNEAQ.

CDR3 in DNA: TGCGCCAGCAGCTCCCACGACACCGGCTATGGCTACACCTTC. Encoded protein: CASSSHDTGYGYTF. The chain uses TRBV5-1 and TRBJ1-2, with D uncertain. Per the germline V gene, CDR1 is SGHRS and CDR2 is YFSETQ. V dropped 3 bases and J dropped 4 bases, with 13 bases sitting between them. The CDR3 has 14 amino acids.

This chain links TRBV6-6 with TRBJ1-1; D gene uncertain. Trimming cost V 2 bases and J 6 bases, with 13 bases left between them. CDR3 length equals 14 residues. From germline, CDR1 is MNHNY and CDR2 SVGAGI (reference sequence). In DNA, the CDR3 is TGTGCCAGCAGTTACGGGGTAGGAGGCGCTGAAGCTTTCTTT. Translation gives CASSYGVGGAEAFF.

The CDR3 loop is CASSPSWGAGTYEQYF. CDR3 nucleotide sequence: TGTGCCAGCAGCCCTTCTTGGGGCGCAGGGACCTACGAGCAGTACTTC. J is TRBJ2-7 and V is TRBV5-6; weak D call: TRBD1 (5 bases). The V end lost 4 bases, the J end lost 2 bases, and 19 bases lay between the germline ends. Germline CDR1 reads SGHDT; CDR2 reads YYEEEE. CDR3 length equals 16 residues. The whole variable domain, remainder taken from reference TRBV5-6 and TRBJ2-7, is DAGVTQSPTHLIKTRGQQVTLRCSPKSGHDTVSWYQQALGQGPQFIFQYYEEEERQRGNFPDRFSGHQFPNYSSELNVNALLLGDSALYLCASSPSWGAGTYEQYFGPGTRLTVT.

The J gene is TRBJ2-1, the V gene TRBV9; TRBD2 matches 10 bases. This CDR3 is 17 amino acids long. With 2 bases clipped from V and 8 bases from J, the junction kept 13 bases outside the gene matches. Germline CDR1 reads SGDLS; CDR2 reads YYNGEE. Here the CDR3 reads CASSVSPGLAAPDEQFF. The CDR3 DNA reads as TGTGCCAGCAGCGTTAGTCCTGGACTAGCGGCTCCGGATGAGCAGTTCTTC. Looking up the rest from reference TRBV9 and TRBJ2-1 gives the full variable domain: DSGVTQTPKHLITATGQRVTLRCSPRSGDLSVYWYQQSLDQGLQFLIQYYNGEERAKGNILERFSAQQFPDLHSELNLSSLELGDSALYFCASSVSPGLAAPDEQFFGPGTRLTVL.

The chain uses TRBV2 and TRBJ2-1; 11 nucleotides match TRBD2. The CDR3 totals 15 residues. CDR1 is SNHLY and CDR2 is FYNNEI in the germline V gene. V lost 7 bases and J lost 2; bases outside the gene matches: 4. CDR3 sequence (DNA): TGTGCCAGCATCACTAGCGGGAGCCCCTACAATGAGCAGTTCTTC. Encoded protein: CASITSGSPYNEQFF.

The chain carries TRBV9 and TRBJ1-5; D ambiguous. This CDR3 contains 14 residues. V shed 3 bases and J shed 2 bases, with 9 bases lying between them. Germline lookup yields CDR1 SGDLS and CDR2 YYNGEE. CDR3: CASSAGRGNQPQHF. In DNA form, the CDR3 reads TGTGCCAGCAGCGCGGGGAGGGGCAATCAGCCCCAGCATTTT.